This is a list of T cell receptor beta chains from one sample in a study of T cells in Graves' hyperthyroidism and ophthalmopathy. MiXCR was run by TCRdb on the multiplex PCR reads, yielding one entry per CDR3 protein. This table has some 740,000 distinct CDR3 sequences, 12% to 15% appearing once. Sequencing was carried out using blood. The receptors stem from a young woman with Graves' hyperthyroidism. CDR3s include the opening cysteine and the closing phenylalanine or tryptophan. A D gene is named only where the DNA matches it firmly. Rows may omit the clone size; those that give it use once, few, many or a size class.

TRBV9	-	TRBJ2-2	-	CASSVDPSRAGELFF	TGTGCCAGCAGCGTAGATCCTTCCCGGGCCGGGGAGCTGTTTTTT
TRBV12-3/TRBV12-4	-	TRBJ1-1	-	CASSLPQGEKTEAFF	TGTGCCAGCAGTTTACCACAGGGTGAAAAGACTGAAGCTTTCTTT
TRBV3-1	TRBD1	TRBJ1-1	many	CASSHKDRGRMNTEAFF	TGTGCCAGCAGCCACAAGGACAGGGGGCGCATGAACACTGAAGCTTTCTTT
TRBV24-1	-	TRBJ2-7	few	CATSADQFYEQYF	TGTGCCACCAGTGCTGACCAGTTCTACGAGCAGTACTTC
TRBV7-2	-	TRBJ2-3	many	CASSRDGAADTQYF	TGTGCCAGCAGCAGGGACGGGGCGGCAGATACGCAGTATTTT
TRBV7-9	TRBD1	TRBJ1-4	few	CASSLGQGTTNEKLFF	TGTGCCAGCAGCTTAGGACAGGGGACAACTAATGAAAAACTGTTTTTT
TRBV6-1	-	TRBJ2-1	few	CASSSGQNNEQFF	TGTGCCAGCAGTAGCGGCCAGAACAATGAGCAGTTCTTC
TRBV29-1	-	TRBJ2-3	-	CSVNDIAEGPDTQYF	TGCAGCGTCAACGATATAGCGGAGGGGCCAGATACGCAGTATTTT
TRBV5-6	-	TRBJ2-1	-	CASRTWIYNEQFF	TGTGCCAGCAGGACTTGGATCTACAATGAGCAGTTCTTC
TRBV5-1	-	TRBJ1-4	few	CASSPEWEITRGPTNEKLFF	TGCGCCAGCAGCCCTGAATGGGAGATAACAAGGGGACCAACTAATGAAAAACTGTTTTTT
TRBV11-1	-	TRBJ1-2	many	CASSLFIRDGYTF	TGTGCCAGCAGCTTATTCATCCGGGATGGCTACACCTTC
TRBV4-1	TRBD2	TRBJ2-7	-	CASSQGGGVSLYEQYF	TGCGCCAGCAGCCAAGGCGGGGGGGTATCACTCTACGAGCAGTACTTC
TRBV6-2/TRBV6-3	-	TRBJ2-2	-	CATTRPSLAANTGELFF	TGTGCCACCACGAGGCCCTCCTTGGCGGCGAACACCGGGGAGCTGTTTTTT
TRBV20-1	-	TRBJ2-1	many	CSAPDPSYNEQFF	TGCAGTGCTCCCGACCCCTCCTACAATGAGCAGTTCTTC
TRBV29-1	-	TRBJ2-1	few	CSVPEGGLYNEQFF	TGCAGCGTCCCCGAGGGGGGTTTGTACAATGAGCAGTTCTTC
TRBV10-3	TRBD1	TRBJ2-7	many	CAITPEAVGRRDRGYEQYF	TGTGCCATCACACCTGAAGCGGTTGGGAGGCGGGACAGGGGGTACGAGCAGTACTTC
TRBV28	-	TRBJ2-7	few	CASRVPNYEQYF	TGTGCCAGCAGGGTACCAAACTACGAGCAGTACTTC
TRBV2	-	TRBJ2-7	many	CASAEALEQYF	TGTGCCAGCGCCGAGGCGCTCGAGCAGTACTTC
TRBV10-3	TRBD1	TRBJ1-1	many	CAISEAGTGGQKAFF	TGTGCCATCAGTGAGGCTGGGACAGGGGGCCAAAAAGCTTTCTTT
TRBV6-6	-	TRBJ2-3	many	CASSYEGSRSPSPQYF	TGTGCCAGCAGTTACGAGGGCTCCCGATCCCCCTCGCCGCAGTATTTT
TRBV7-9	TRBD1	TRBJ2-7	-	CASSLPDRAAYEQYF	TGTGCCAGCAGCCTACCGGACAGGGCCGCCTACGAGCAGTACTTC
TRBV5-1	TRBD2	TRBJ2-5	-	CASSRSSGRYQETQYF	TGCGCCAGCAGCCGTAGTAGCGGGAGGTACCAAGAGACCCAGTACTTC
TRBV12-3/TRBV12-4	TRBD1	TRBJ2-5	many	CASSLTGGMETQYF	TGTGCCAGCAGCCTGACAGGGGGGATGGAGACCCAGTACTTC
TRBV9	TRBD2	TRBJ2-3	few	CASSVGSGRLISYTDTQYF	TGTGCCAGCAGCGTAGGTAGCGGGAGGTTGATTTCCTACACAGATACGCAGTATTTT
TRBV7-9	-	TRBJ2-3	-	CASSTSKASSTDTQYF	TGTGCCAGCAGCACCTCTAAGGCGTCTAGCACAGATACGCAGTATTTT
TRBV7-2	-	TRBJ2-7	-	CASGAQQYEQYF	TGTGCCAGCGGGGCCCAACAATACGAGCAGTACTTC
TRBV2	-	TRBJ1-5	many	CASSEEGVRPQHF	TGTGCCAGCAGTGAAGAAGGTGTAAGGCCCCAGCATTTT
TRBV12-3/TRBV12-4	-	TRBJ2-7	-	CASSRGLQQYF	TGTGCCAGCAGTCGGGGCCTACAGCAGTACTTC
TRBV10-1	TRBD2	TRBJ2-2	-	CASSESGGTYTGELFF	TGCGCCAGCAGTGAGTCCGGGGGGACCTACACCGGGGAGCTGTTTTTT
TRBV25-1	-	TRBJ1-1	-	CASSEGVGYDEAFF	TGTGCCAGCAGTGAAGGGGTGGGGTACGATGAAGCTTTCTTT
TRBV10-2	TRBD2	TRBJ2-7	-	CASSETSGRTIYEQYF	TGCGCCAGCAGTGAGACTAGCGGGAGGACGATCTACGAGCAGTACTTC
TRBV30	-	TRBJ2-1	once	CAWIDIGGLSSYNEQLF	TGTGCCTGGATAGACATTGGGGGGCTCAGCTCCTACAATGAGCAGCTCTTC
TRBV7-9	TRBD2	TRBJ2-1	many	CASSLGLALNNEQFF	TGTGCCAGCAGCTTAGGACTAGCGTTAAACAATGAGCAGTTCTTC
TRBV18	TRBD1	TRBJ2-1	-	CASSPLGQGYNEQFF	TGTGCCAGCTCACCACTAGGACAGGGGTACAATGAGCAGTTCTTC
TRBV6-2/TRBV6-3	-	TRBJ2-7	-	CASSWTGFTFTATYEQYF	TGTGCCAGCAGTTGGACGGGGTTTACCTTTACCGCTACCTACGAGCAGTACTTC
TRBV20-1	TRBD2	TRBJ2-1	many	CSARDPLAGGNEQFF	TGCAGTGCTAGAGACCCCCTAGCGGGAGGCAATGAGCAGTTCTTC
TRBV7-3	-	TRBJ2-1	few	CASSPLQTTGFSSYNEQFF	TGTGCCAGCAGCCCCCTTCAGACTACGGGGTTTAGCTCCTACAATGAGCAGTTCTTC
TRBV4-1	-	TRBJ1-4	-	CASSQVGLVEKLFF	TGCGCCAGCAGCCAAGTCGGCCTAGTTGAAAAACTGTTTTTT
TRBV4-3	-	TRBJ2-2	-	CASSQDSVANTGELFF	TGCGCCAGCAGCCAAGATAGCGTAGCGAACACCGGGGAGCTGTTTTTT
TRBV6-2/TRBV6-3	TRBD2	TRBJ2-5	many	CASNLGLAGFHQETQYF	TGTGCCAGCAATCTCGGACTAGCGGGTTTCCACCAAGAGACCCAGTACTTC
TRBV30	-	TRBJ2-2	-	CAWSVPTGGAGELFF	TGTGCCTGGAGTGTACCCACAGGGGGGGCCGGGGAGCTGTTTTTT
TRBV29-1	-	TRBJ2-7	few	CSVGAEWTYEQYF	TGCAGCGTTGGGGCAGAATGGACCTACGAGCAGTACTTC
TRBV19	-	TRBJ2-3	-	CASNTGYGGAGTTDTQYF	TGTGCCAGTAATACAGGATATGGTGGGGCGGGGACCACAGATACGCAGTATTTT
TRBV6-1	-	TRBJ2-3	many	CASSGRQSFSTDTQYF	TGTGCCAGCAGTGGCCGACAGAGCTTCAGCACAGATACGCAGTATTTT
TRBV27	-	TRBJ2-5	many	CASSFLGSWETQYF	TGTGCCAGCAGTTTTTTAGGCTCGTGGGAGACCCAGTACTTC
TRBV2	-	TRBJ2-2	-	CASSEGSNTGELFF	TGTGCCAGCAGTGAAGGATCTAACACCGGGGAGCTGTTTTTT
TRBV20-1	-	TRBJ2-1	-	CSARDRGGIHNEQFF	TGCAGTGCTAGAGACAGGGGAGGGATCCACAATGAGCAGTTCTTC
TRBV6-1	TRBD2	TRBJ2-2	many	CASRPSPGLANYTGELFF	TGTGCCAGCAGACCCTCACCGGGACTAGCGAACTACACCGGGGAGCTGTTTTTT
TRBV20-1	-	TRBJ1-2	many	CSAQRTGKAVYGYTF	TGCAGTGCTCAGAGAACAGGGAAGGCGGTCTACGGCTACACCTTC
TRBV19	TRBD1	TRBJ1-2	few	CATSRGTEGYTF	TGTGCCACCTCACGGGGGACAGAGGGCTACACCTTC
TRBV29-1	-	TRBJ2-4	few	CSVMGGAKNIQYF	TGCAGCGTTATGGGGGGCGCCAAAAACATTCAGTACTTC
TRBV11-2	-	TRBJ1-6	-	CASSLSWNSPLHF	TGTGCCAGCAGCCTTTCCTGGAATTCACCCCTCCACTTT
TRBV6-1	-	TRBJ1-2	-	CASRAGGQSGTYTF	TGTGCCAGCCGGGCAGGAGGCCAGAGTGGTACCTACACCTTC
TRBV28	-	TRBJ2-1	few	CASKGGSNEQFF	TGTGCCAGCAAGGGGGGGAGCAATGAGCAGTTCTTC
TRBV5-4	-	TRBJ2-3	few	CASSSPQDTQYF	TGTGCCAGCAGCTCTCCTCAGGATACGCAGTATTTT
TRBV20-1	TRBD1	TRBJ2-5	many	CSARDRNQETQYF	TGCAGTGCTCGGGACAGAAATCAAGAGACCCAGTACTTC
TRBV6-1	-	TRBJ2-7	many	CASSPRDGSSGEQYF	TGTGCCAGCAGCCCCCGGGACGGATCCTCTGGGGAGCAGTACTTC
TRBV11-2	-	TRBJ2-5	few	CASSFEYGTQYF	TGTGCCAGCAGCTTCGAATACGGGACCCAGTACTTC
TRBV5-5	-	TRBJ2-3	few	CASSTRPLRLVGDTQYF	TGTGCCAGCAGCACGAGGCCCCTCCGGCTTGTGGGAGATACGCAGTATTTT
TRBV6-1	TRBD2	TRBJ2-7	-	CASTGWAGTSALEQYF	TGTGCCAGCACCGGATGGGCCGGGACTAGCGCTCTCGAGCAGTACTTC